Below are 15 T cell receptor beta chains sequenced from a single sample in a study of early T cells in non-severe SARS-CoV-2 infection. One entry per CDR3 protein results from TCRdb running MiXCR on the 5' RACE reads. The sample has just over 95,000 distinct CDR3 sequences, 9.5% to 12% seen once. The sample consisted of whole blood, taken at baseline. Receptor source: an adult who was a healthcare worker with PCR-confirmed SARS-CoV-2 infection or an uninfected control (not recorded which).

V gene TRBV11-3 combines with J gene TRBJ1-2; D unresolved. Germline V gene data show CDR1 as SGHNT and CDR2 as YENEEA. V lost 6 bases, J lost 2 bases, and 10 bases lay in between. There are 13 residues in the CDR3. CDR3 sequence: CASRQYENYGYTF. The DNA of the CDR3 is TGTGCCAGCAGACAGTATGAAAACTATGGCTACACCTTC.

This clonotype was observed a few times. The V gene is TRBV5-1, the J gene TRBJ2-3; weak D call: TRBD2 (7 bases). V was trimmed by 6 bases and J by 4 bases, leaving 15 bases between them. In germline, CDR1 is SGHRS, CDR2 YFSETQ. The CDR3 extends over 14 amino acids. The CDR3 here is CASTPRGGADTQYF. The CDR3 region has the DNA TGCGCCAGCACCCCTCGAGGGGGGGCAGATACGCAGTATTTT.

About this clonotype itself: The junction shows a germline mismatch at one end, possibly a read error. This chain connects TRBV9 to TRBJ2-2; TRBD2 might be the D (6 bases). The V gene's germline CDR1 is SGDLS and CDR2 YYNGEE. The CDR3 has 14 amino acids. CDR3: CVSRGASNTGELFF. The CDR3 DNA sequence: TGTGTCAGCCGCGGGGCCTCGAACACCGGGGAGCTGTTTTTT.

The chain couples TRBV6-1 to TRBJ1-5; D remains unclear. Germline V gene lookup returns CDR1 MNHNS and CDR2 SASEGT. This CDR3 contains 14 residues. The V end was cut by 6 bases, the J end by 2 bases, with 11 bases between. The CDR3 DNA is TGTGCCAGCAGATACCATGGGGGCAATCAGCCCCAGCATTTT. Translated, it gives CASRYHGGNQPQHF.

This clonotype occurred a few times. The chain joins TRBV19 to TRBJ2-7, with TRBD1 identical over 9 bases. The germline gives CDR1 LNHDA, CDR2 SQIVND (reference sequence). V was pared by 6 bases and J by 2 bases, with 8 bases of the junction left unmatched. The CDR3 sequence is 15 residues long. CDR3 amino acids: CASSEGTGRAYEQYF. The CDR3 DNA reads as TGTGCCAGTAGCGAGGGGACAGGGAGGGCCTACGAGCAGTACTTC.

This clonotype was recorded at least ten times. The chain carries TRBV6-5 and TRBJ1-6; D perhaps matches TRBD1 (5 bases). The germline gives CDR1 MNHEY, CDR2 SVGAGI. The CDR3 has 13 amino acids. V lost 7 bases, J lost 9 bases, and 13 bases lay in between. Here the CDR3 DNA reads TGTGCCAGCATGGGGGGTGTATCTTCACCCCTCCACTTT. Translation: CASMGGVSSPLHF.

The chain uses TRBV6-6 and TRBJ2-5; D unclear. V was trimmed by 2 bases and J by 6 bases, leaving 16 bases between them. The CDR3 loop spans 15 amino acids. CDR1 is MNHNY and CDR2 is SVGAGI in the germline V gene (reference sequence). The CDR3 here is CASSYPNRDTQTQYF. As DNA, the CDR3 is TGTGCCAGCAGTTACCCGAACCGAGATACTCAGACCCAGTACTTC.

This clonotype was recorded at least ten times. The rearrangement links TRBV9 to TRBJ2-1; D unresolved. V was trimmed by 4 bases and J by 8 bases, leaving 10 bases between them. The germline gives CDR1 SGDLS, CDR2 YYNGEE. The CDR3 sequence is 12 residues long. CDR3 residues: CASSPSFDEQFF. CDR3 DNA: TGTGCCAGCAGCCCTTCGTTCGATGAGCAGTTCTTC.

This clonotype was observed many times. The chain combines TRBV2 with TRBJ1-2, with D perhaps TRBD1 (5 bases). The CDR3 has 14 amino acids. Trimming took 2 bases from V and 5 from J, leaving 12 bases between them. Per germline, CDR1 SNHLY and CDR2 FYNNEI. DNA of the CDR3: TGTGCCAGCAGTGAAATAGGCAGGGATTATGGCTACACCTTC. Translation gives CASSEIGRDYGYTF. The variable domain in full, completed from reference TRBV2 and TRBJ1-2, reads EPEVTQTPSHQVTQMGQEVILRCVPISNHLYFYWYRQILGQKVEFLVSFYNNEISEKSEIFDDQFSVERPDGSNFTLKIRSTKLEDSAMYFCASSEIGRDYGYTFGSGTRLTVV.

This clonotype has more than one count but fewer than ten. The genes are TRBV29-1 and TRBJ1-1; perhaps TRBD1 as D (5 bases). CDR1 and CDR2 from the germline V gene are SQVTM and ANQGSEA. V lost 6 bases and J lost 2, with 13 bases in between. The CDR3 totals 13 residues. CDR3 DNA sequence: TGCAGCGTAAGACAGCTGATTAACACTGAAGCTTTCTTT. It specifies CSVRQLINTEAFF.

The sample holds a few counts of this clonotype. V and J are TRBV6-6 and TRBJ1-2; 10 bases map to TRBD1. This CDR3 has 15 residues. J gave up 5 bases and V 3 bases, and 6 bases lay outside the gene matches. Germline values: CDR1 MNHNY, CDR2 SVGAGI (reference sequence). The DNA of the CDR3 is TGTGCCAGCAGTTATTCAGGGACAGGGGAATATGGCTACACCTTC. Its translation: CASSYSGTGEYGYTF.

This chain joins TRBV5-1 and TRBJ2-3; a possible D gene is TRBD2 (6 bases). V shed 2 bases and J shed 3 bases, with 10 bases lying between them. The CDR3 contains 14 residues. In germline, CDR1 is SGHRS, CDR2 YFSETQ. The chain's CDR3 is CASSFSGETDTQYF. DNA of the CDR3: TGCGCCAGCAGCTTCTCGGGGGAGACAGATACGCAGTATTTT. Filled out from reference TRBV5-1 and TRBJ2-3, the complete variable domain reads KAGVTQTPRYLIKTRGQQVTLSCSPISGHRSVSWYQQTPGQGLQFLFEYFSETQRNKGNFPGRFSGRQFSNSRSEMNVSTLELGDSALYLCASSFSGETDTQYFGPGTRLTVL.

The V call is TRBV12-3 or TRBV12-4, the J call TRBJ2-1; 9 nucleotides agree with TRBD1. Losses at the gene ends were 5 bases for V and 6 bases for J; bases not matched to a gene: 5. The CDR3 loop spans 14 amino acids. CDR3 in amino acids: CASSPGQGRNEQFF. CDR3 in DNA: TGTGCCAGCAGTCCGGGACAGGGCCGCAATGAGCAGTTCTTC.

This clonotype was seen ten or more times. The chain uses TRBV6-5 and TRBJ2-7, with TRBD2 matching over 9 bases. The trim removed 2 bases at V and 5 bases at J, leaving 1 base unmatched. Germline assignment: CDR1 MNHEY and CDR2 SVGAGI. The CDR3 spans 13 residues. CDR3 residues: CASSYGGGDEQYF. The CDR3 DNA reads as TGTGCCAGCAGTTACGGCGGGGGGGACGAGCAGTACTTC.

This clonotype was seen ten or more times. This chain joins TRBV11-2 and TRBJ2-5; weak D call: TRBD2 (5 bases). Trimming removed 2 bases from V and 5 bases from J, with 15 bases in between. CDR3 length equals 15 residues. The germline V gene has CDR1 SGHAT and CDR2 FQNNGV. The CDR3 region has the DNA TGTGCCAGCAGCTTAAATCCCGGGATGAGGGAGACCCAGTACTTC. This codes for CASSLNPGMRETQYF.